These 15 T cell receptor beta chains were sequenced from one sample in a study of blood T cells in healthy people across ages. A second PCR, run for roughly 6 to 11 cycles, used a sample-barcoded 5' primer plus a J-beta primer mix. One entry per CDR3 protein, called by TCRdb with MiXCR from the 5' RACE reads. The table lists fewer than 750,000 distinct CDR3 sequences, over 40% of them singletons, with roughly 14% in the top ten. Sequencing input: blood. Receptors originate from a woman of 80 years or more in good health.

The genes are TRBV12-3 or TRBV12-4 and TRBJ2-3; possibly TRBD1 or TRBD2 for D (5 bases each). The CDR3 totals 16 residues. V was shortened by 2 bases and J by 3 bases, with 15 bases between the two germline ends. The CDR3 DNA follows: TGTGCCAGCAGTTTACGGGGCAGGAGGTGGACAGATACGCAGTATTTT. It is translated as CASSLRGRRWTDTQYF.

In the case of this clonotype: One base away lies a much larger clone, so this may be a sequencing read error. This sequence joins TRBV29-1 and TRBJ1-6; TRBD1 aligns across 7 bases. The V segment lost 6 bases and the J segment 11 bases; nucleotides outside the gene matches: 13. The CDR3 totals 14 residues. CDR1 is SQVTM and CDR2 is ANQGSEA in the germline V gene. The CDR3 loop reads CSVRTGTVNAPLHF. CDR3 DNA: TGCAGCGTCCGAACCGGGACAGTCAATGCACCCCTCCACTTT.

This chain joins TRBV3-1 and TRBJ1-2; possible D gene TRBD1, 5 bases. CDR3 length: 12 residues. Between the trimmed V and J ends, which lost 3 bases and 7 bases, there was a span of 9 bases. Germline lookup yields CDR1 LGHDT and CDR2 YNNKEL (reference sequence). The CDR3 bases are TGTGCCAGCAGCCAGGGGGGGGTTGGCTACACCTTC. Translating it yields CASSQGGVGYTF.

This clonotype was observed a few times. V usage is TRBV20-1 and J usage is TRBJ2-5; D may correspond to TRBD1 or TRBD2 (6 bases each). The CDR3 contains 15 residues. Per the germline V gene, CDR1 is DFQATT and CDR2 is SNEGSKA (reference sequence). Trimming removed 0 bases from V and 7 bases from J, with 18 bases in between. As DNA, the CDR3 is TGCAGTGCTAGAGATCCGTCGGGGGCTGTACGGACCCAGTACTTC. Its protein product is CSARDPSGAVRTQYF.

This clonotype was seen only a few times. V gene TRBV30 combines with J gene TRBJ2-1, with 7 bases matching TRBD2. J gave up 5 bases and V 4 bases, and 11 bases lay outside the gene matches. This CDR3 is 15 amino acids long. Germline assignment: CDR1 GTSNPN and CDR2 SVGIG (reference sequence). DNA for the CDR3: TGTGCCTGGACTACCGACGCGCGGGGGAACAATGAGCAGTTCTTC. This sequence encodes CAWTTDARGNNEQFF.

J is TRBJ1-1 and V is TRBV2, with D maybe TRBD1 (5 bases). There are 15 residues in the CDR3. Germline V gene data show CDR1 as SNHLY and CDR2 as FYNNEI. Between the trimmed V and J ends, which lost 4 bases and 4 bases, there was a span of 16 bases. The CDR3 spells CASSAEIRQGTEAFF. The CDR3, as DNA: TGTGCCAGCAGTGCCGAAATTCGGCAGGGCACTGAAGCTTTCTTT. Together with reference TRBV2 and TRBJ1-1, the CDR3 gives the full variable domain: EPEVTQTPSHQVTQMGQEVILRCVPISNHLYFYWYRQILGQKVEFLVSFYNNEISEKSEIFDDQFSVERPDGSNFTLKIRSTKLEDSAMYFCASSAEIRQGTEAFFGQGTRLTVV.

The CDR3, as DNA: TGTGCCACCAGCAGAGTGGCAGGAAATTACGAGCAGTACTTC. As protein: CATSRVAGNYEQYF. The chain links TRBV15 to TRBJ2-5; D uncertain. The assigned J gene may be wrong: the sequence end matches TRBJ2-7 better. Germline values: CDR1 LNHNV, CDR2 YYDKDF (reference sequence). The CDR3 spans 14 residues.

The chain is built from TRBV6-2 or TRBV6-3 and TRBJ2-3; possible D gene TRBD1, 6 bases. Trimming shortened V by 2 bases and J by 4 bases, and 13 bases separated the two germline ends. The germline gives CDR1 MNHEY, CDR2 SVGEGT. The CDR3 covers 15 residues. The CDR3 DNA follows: TGTGCCAGCAGTTACGGGAAAAAGGGGGCAGATACGCAGTATTTT. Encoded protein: CASSYGKKGADTQYF.

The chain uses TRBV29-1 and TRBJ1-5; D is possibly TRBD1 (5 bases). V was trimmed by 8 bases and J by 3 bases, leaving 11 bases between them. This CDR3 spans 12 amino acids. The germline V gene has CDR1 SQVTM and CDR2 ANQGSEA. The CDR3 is CSTQEPNQPQHF. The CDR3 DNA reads TGCAGCACACAGGAGCCCAATCAGCCCCAGCATTTT.

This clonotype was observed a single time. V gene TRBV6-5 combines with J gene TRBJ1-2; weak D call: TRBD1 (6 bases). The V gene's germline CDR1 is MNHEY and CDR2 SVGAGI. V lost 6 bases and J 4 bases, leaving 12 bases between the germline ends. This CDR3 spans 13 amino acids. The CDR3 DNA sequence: TGTGCCAGCAGCTACAGGGCAGGCTATGGCTACACCTTC. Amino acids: CASSYRAGYGYTF.

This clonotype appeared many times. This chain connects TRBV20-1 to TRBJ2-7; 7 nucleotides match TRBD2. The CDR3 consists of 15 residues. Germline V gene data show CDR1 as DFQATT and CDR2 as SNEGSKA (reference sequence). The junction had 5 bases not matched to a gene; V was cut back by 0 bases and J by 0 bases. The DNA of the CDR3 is TGCAGTGCTAGAGAATTGGGGGGGTACTCCTACGAGCAGTACTTC. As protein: CSARELGGYSYEQYF.

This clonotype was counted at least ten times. CDR3 in DNA: TGTGCCAGCAGCCAAGCCGGCAGCACAGATACGCAGTATTTT. This encodes CASSQAGSTDTQYF. The chain has TRBV3-1 and TRBJ2-3; the D is unclear. Germline lookup yields CDR1 LGHDT and CDR2 YNNKEL (reference sequence). This CDR3 comprises 14 residues. V lost 1 base to trimming and J lost 0 bases, with 5 bases between them.

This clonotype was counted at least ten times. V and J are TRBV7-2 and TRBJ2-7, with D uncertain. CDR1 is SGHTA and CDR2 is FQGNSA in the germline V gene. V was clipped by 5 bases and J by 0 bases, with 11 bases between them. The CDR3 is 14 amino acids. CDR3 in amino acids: CASSITTGSYEQYF. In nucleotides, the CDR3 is TGTGCCAGCAGCATCACCACGGGCTCCTACGAGCAGTACTTC.

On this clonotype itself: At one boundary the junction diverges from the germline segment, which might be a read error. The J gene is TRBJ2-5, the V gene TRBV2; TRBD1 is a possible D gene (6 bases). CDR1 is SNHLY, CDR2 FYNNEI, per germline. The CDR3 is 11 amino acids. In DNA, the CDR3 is TGTGCCGGCAGTGAAGGGGGAGCCCAGTACTTC. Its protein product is CAGSEGGAQYF.

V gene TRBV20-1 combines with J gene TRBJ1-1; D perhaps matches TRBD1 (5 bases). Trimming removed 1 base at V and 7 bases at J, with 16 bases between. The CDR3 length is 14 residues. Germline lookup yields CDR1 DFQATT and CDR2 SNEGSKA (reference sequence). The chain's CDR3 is CSARGPGRSLEAFF. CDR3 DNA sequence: TGCAGTGCTAGAGGTCCAGGGAGATCTCTTGAAGCTTTCTTT.